What follows is one T cell receptor beta chain and its context. Its antigen remains unidentified. This sample stems from a study of identical twins. Study-level points and caveats: With monozygotic twins, out-of-frame TCR alpha sharing exceeded what models estimated.

A single record per CDR3 protein comes from TCRdb applying MiXCR to the 5' RACE reads. Counted here are more than 650,000 distinct CDR3 sequences, approximately 6.1% occurring once; the ten biggest clones make up about 1.8%. The junction had 5 bases not matched to a gene; V was cut back by 1 base and J by 3 bases. The length of the CDR3 is 16 residues. Germline CDR1 SGHRS, CDR2 YFSETQ. The chain recombines TRBV5-1 with TRBJ1-4, with 8 bases that match TRBD1. The receptor was isolated from a young man in good health. The sequenced sample consisted of naive T cells sorted from blood. The CDR3 region has the DNA TGCGCCAGCAGCTTGTCCCAGGGGGCAGCTAATGAAAAACTGTTTTTT. Translation: CASSLSQGAANEKLFF.